The T cell receptor (beta chain) under discussion was sequenced for a study of T cell responses to AZD1222 COVID-19 vaccine. General study points: Repertoires were sampled only after the peak T cell response. Most donors were white British and more were female, and clonal diversity was possibly underestimated.

A word on this clone: The antigen remains undetermined.

TCRdb keeps only in-frame clones here, not all; method: immunoSEQ multiplex PCR. The sample holds about 83,000 clones; about 93% are singletons and the top ten take roughly 4.8%. CDR1 SEHNR and CDR2 FQNEAQ come from the germline V gene (reference sequence). V gave up 5 bases and J gave up 2 bases, with 13 bases separating them. The CDR3 length is 15 residues. The chain has TRBV7-9 and TRBJ2-1, with D unclear. The sample was peripheral blood, taken on day 0 of MenACWY control vaccination. The clonotype was recovered from an adult in good health. Here the CDR3 reads CASSVDRLAYNEQFF. The CDR3 region has the DNA TGTGCCAGCAGCGTGGACCGTCTAGCCTACAATGAGCAGTTCTTC.